These 10 T cell receptor beta chains came from one sample sequenced in a study of T cells after posttransplantation cyclophosphamide (dated by TCRdb to 2016 to 2017). Receptor libraries were prepared by the immunoSEQ multiplex PCR assay. Held by TCRdb, this immuneACCESS table contains in-frame sequences only and omits some clones. Under half of the omission traces to an unresolved V gene where checked; the cause of the rest is unknown. The sample table shows 7,500 to 9,500 clones, and roughly nine tenths are seen once. Around 1.6% of the sample comes from the top ten. Sequenced material: memory CD4+ T cells sorted from PBMCs. Receptor source: a woman aged 55-70 years in good health, CMV-negative, and a related stem cell transplant donor.

The J gene is TRBJ2-1, the V gene TRBV4-2; 14 bases map to TRBD2. CDR1 and CDR2 (germline): LGHNA, YNFKEQ. V shed 2 bases, J shed 10 bases, and the junction held 7 bases outside the gene matches. This CDR3 contains 16 residues. The CDR3 DNA follows: TGTGCCAGCAGCCAATCCGGGACTAGCGGGAGTGGAGAGCAGTTCTTC. This gives the protein CASSQSGTSGSGEQFF.

V usage is TRBV2 and J usage is TRBJ1-6, with 7 bases identical to TRBD1. In germline, CDR1 is SNHLY, CDR2 FYNNEI. Trimming at V came to 3 bases and at J to 9 bases, leaving 5 bases not matched to a gene. The CDR3 totals 14 residues. The DNA for the CDR3 is TGTGCCAGCAGTGATAGGGGGCTACTTTCACCCCTCCACTTT. This sequence encodes CASSDRGLLSPLHF.

This chain connects TRBV6-5 to TRBJ1-2; 7 bases are shared with TRBD1. This CDR3 has 13 amino acids. The germline CDR1 and CDR2 sequences are MNHEY and SVGAGI. V gave up 2 bases and J gave up 7 bases; unmatched junction bases: 4. DNA of the CDR3: TGTGCCAGCAGTTACCGCCAGGGGGGTGGCTACACCTTC. It yields the protein CASSYRQGGGYTF.

The rearrangement joins TRBV6-1 to TRBJ2-7; 11 bases map to TRBD1. The CDR3 contains 15 residues. J gave up 4 bases and V 8 bases, and 10 bases lay outside the gene matches. Germline CDR1 and CDR2: MNHNS and SASEGT. CDR3 nucleotide sequence: TGTGCCAGCTCACACACCGGGACAGGGGGGTACGAGCAGTACTTC. Translating gives CASSHTGTGGYEQYF.

Written as DNA, the CDR3 is TGTGCCAGCAGCTTAAGCCATGAGCCCTCATACTATGGCTACACCTTC. As protein: CASSLSHEPSYYGYTF. This sequence joins TRBV7-8 and TRBJ1-2, with D unclear. The V gene's germline CDR1 is SGHVS and CDR2 FQNEAQ. V was pared by 2 bases and J by 3 bases, with 16 bases between. The CDR3 sequence is 16 residues long.

As concerns this clone: At one end, the junction sequence differs from germline, possibly due to a read error. The chain employs TRBV7-7 and TRBJ2-1, with 10 bases lining up with TRBD1. In germline, CDR1 is SSHAT, CDR2 FNYEAQ (reference sequence). The CDR3 length is 15 residues. This CDR3 reads CASSEMTGGNNEQFF. In DNA form, the CDR3 reads TGTGCTAGCAGCGAGATGACAGGGGGCAACAATGAGCAGTTCTTC. The variable domain in full, completed from reference TRBV7-7 and TRBJ2-1, reads GAGVSQSPRYKVTKRGQDVTLRCDPISSHATLYWYQQALGQGPEFLTYFNYEAQPDKSGLPSDRFSAERPEGSISTLTIQRTEQRDSAMYRCASSEMTGGNNEQFFGPGTRLTVL.

The chain has TRBV14 and TRBJ2-5; TRBD1 might be the D (7 bases). Germline V lookup: CDR1 SGHDN, CDR2 FVKESK. Trimming took 6 bases from V and 5 from J, leaving 16 bases between them. The CDR3 is made up of 14 amino acids. CDR3 protein: CASSSGQVWETQYF. The DNA for the CDR3 is TGTGCCAGCAGTAGCGGACAGGTGTGGGAGACCCAGTACTTC.

This sequence joins TRBV11-2 and TRBJ1-2, with TRBD1 matching 8 bases. The CDR3 is 15 amino acids. Germline trimming cut 5 bases from V and 4 bases from J; bases unmatched to any gene: 9. Germline-derived CDR1 and CDR2 are SGHAT and FQNNGV. In DNA form, the CDR3 reads TGTGCCAGCAGCCCATGGGGACAGGCCCTCTATGGCTACACCTTC. It encodes CASSPWGQALYGYTF. The variable domain in full, completed from reference TRBV11-2 and TRBJ1-2, reads EAGVAQSPRYKIIEKRQSVAFWCNPISGHATLYWYQQILGQGPKLLIQFQNNGVVDDSQLPKDRFSAERLKGVDSTLKIQPAKLEDSAVYLCASSPWGQALYGYTFGSGTRLTVV.

The chain recombines TRBV5-5 with TRBJ1-5, with a weak D call TRBD1 (6 bases). Germline values: CDR1 SGHKS, CDR2 YYEKEE (reference sequence). The CDR3 contains 15 residues. Deletions cut 3 bases from V and 5 bases from J, with 15 bases between. DNA of the CDR3: TGTGCCAGCAGCTCCGTCACAGGGAGGGATCAGCCCCAGCATTTT. Its translation is CASSSVTGRDQPQHF.

The chain recombines TRBV5-3 with TRBJ1-2; D uncertain. TRBV5-3 qualifies as an ORF whose function is uncertain. V dropped 4 bases and J dropped 3 bases, with 13 bases sitting between them. This CDR3 contains 14 residues. The CDR3 reads CARSRPGQDYGYTF. CDR3 bases: TGTGCCAGAAGCCGCCCTGGGCAGGACTATGGCTACACCTTC.